What follows is one T cell receptor beta chain and its context. Original processing notes: Estimates of nucleated cell counts were drawn from the amplification of reference gene primers. TCRdb's table, derived via immunoSEQ multiplex PCR, lists solely in-frame clones and lacks some. V and J calls and clone size are given by that table; D and trimming were obtained from the DNA. The table records almost 80,000 clones, around 84% of them present only once. CDR1 KGHDR and CDR2 SFDVKD come from the germline V gene. This CDR3 region has 15 residues. V lost 6 bases and J 4 bases, leaving 16 bases between the germline ends. The sample is drawn from a study of blood T cell repertoires in COVID-19. Study at large: Spain, Italy and the United States supplied samples that represented acute and convalescent COVID-19. T cells, B-cell-depleted T cells, or PBMCs provided the cDNA or gDNA that served as material.

Sequencing input: peripheral blood. The sequence was collected from a woman in her 70s with acute or convalescent COVID-19. The chain employs TRBV24-1 and TRBJ2-3; D may be TRBD2 (6 bases). CDR3 protein: CATSPSPGESDTQYF. The CDR3 bases are TGTGCCACCAGTCCTTCACCGGGAGAGTCAGATACGCAGTATTTT.